The 13 T cell receptor beta chains in this list originate from one sample, sequenced in a study of post-analysis software for immune sequencing data. The study's findings and limits: TRBV5-6, TRBV5-1 and TRBV20-1 belonged to a set of a handful of TRBV segments that were more frequent in patients than controls.

Carried by the TCR beta cDNA libraries were unique molecular identifiers. TCRdb re-derived calls from the PCR reads in MiXCR, one entry per CDR3 protein. The sample has under 900,000 distinct CDR3 sequences, around 50% seen once. No antigen is known for these receptors. The sample comprised blood. These receptors were collected from a girl between 5 and 17 years old with multiple sclerosis.

There are a few counts of this clonotype. The chain combines TRBV18 with TRBJ2-7; D is possibly TRBD2 (6 bases). V lost 3 bases to trimming and J lost 5 bases, with 17 bases between them. The CDR3 sequence is 15 residues long. Germline V gives CDR1 KGHSH, CDR2 LQKENI. The CDR3 spells CASSPWGQPGDEQYF. Here the CDR3 DNA reads TGTGCCAGCTCACCCTGGGGCCAACCGGGGGACGAGCAGTACTTC.

The genes are TRBV7-3 and TRBJ2-6; D remains unclear. V was shortened by 1 base and J by 0 bases, with 7 bases between the two germline ends. Germline V CDR1 and CDR2: SGHTA, FQGTGA. CDR3 length equals 16 residues. DNA of the CDR3: TGTGCCAGCAGCTTAATGAGGAGCTCTGGGGCCAACGTCCTGACTTTC. Protein sequence: CASSLMRSSGANVLTF.

This chain uses TRBV7-9 with TRBJ2-3; 7 bases line up with TRBD1. CDR1 and CDR2 from the germline V gene are SEHNR and FQNEAQ (reference sequence). The CDR3 has 17 amino acids. V shed 5 bases, J shed 0 bases, and the junction held 11 bases outside the gene matches. CDR3 sequence reads: CASSQKRQGPSTDTQYF. The CDR3 DNA is TGTGCCAGCAGCCAGAAACGACAGGGTCCAAGCACAGATACGCAGTATTTT.

This clonotype was observed a few times. The genes are TRBV30 and TRBJ1-2, with a possible D match to TRBD1 (5 bases). CDR1 is GTSNPN and CDR2 is SVGIG in the germline V gene (reference sequence). Trimming pared 1 base from V and 8 bases from J, leaving 17 bases between. The length of the CDR3 is 14 residues. The CDR3 protein is CAWSGTRYQGGYTF. DNA of the CDR3: TGTGCCTGGAGTGGGACACGTTACCAAGGGGGCTACACCTTC.

This chain connects TRBV20-1 to TRBJ2-1, with TRBD2 matching over 15 bases. The CDR3 covers 17 residues. Trimming removed 0 bases from V and 7 bases from J; junction bases left unmatched: 7. Germline V gene data show CDR1 as DFQATT and CDR2 as SNEGSKA (reference sequence). This CDR3 reads CSARDPRTSGRANEQFF. The CDR3 nucleotides read TGCAGTGCTAGAGATCCTAGGACTAGCGGGAGGGCGAATGAGCAGTTCTTC.

The rearrangement links TRBV6-5 to TRBJ2-7; a possible D gene is TRBD2 (6 bases). Germline CDR1 reads MNHEY; CDR2 reads SVGAGI. CDR3 length: 13 amino acids. V lost 2 bases and J lost 5, with 10 bases in between. This chain's CDR3 is CASSYPGVNEQYF. The CDR3 DNA sequence: TGTGCCAGCAGTTACCCGGGAGTGAACGAGCAGTACTTC.

The sample holds a few counts of this clonotype. One junction end disagrees with the germline gene, perhaps due to a read error. The chain's CDR3 is CASSAGAGGGTDTQYF. The DNA of the CDR3 is TGTGCTAGCAGCGCCGGAGCGGGAGGAGGTACAGATACGCAGTATTTT. The genes are TRBV7-7 and TRBJ2-3; TRBD2 aligns across 9 bases. The CDR3 length is 16 residues. Germline CDR1 SSHAT, CDR2 FNYEAQ (reference sequence).

V gene TRBV6-2 or TRBV6-3 combines with J gene TRBJ2-3; D remains ambiguous. From germline, CDR1 is MNHEY and CDR2 SVGEGT. The CDR3 is 11 amino acids. Trimming pared 5 bases from V and 8 bases from J, leaving 8 bases between. CDR3: CASSIAVTQYF. Written as DNA, the CDR3 is TGTGCCAGCAGTATCGCAGTTACGCAGTATTTT.

This sequence joins TRBV10-3 and TRBJ2-7; 7 nucleotides match TRBD2. CDR3 size: 14 residues. V dropped 4 bases and J dropped 3; count of bases not matched to a gene: 6. Per the germline V gene, CDR1 is ENHRY and CDR2 is SYGVKD. The chain's CDR3 is CAISGSSGYYEQYF. In DNA form, the CDR3 reads TGTGCCATCAGTGGTTCTAGCGGATACTACGAGCAGTACTTC.

The CDR3 region is CASSLRHGGSGNEQFF. The CDR3 coding sequence is TGTGCCAGCAGTCTCCGACACGGAGGTAGTGGAAATGAGCAGTTCTTC. The chain has TRBV12-3 or TRBV12-4 and TRBJ2-1; perhaps TRBD2 as D (5 bases). CDR3 length: 16 residues. V shed 5 bases and J shed 7 bases, with 21 bases lying between them.

The V gene is TRBV20-1, the J gene TRBJ2-7, with TRBD1 matching over 8 bases. The CDR3 runs to 13 residues. Germline values: CDR1 DFQATT, CDR2 SNEGSKA (reference sequence). Trimming took 4 bases from V and 2 from J; bases not matched to a gene: 4. The CDR3 region is CSATRTGTYEQYF. CDR3 sequence (DNA): TGCAGTGCTACCCGGACAGGGACCTACGAGCAGTACTTC.

The chain has TRBV12-3 or TRBV12-4 and TRBJ2-5, with 10 bases fitting TRBD1. The CDR3 totals 13 residues. J lost 3 bases, V lost 10 bases, and 5 bases had no gene match. The chain's CDR3 is CATRGTGEETQYF. In DNA form, the CDR3 reads TGTGCCACCCGAGGGACAGGGGAAGAGACCCAGTACTTC.

The CDR3: CASRYGGYEQYF. The CDR3, as DNA: TGTGCCAGCAGGTACGGGGGCTACGAGCAGTACTTC. The V and J genes are TRBV6-5 and TRBJ2-7; tentatively, D is TRBD2 (6 bases). There are 12 residues in the CDR3. The V gene lost 6 bases and the J gene lost 3 bases, with 9 bases spanning the gap. Germline loops: CDR1 MNHEY, CDR2 SVGAGI.